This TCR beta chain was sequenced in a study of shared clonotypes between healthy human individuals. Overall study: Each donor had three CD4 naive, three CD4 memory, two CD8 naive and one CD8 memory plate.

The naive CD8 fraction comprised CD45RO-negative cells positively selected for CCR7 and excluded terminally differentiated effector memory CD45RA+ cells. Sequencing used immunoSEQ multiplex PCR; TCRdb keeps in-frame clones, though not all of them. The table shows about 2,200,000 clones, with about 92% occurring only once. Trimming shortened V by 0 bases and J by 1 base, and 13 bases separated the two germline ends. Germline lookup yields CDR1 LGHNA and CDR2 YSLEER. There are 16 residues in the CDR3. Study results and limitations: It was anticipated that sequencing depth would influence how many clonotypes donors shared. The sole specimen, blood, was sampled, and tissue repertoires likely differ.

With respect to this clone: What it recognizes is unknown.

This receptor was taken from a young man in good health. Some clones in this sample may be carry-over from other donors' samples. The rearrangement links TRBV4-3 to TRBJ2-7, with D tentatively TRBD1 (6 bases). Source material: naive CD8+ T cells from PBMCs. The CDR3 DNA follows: TGCGCCAGCAGCCAAGATCGGGAAGGGGGATCCTACGAGCAGTACTTC. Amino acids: CASSQDREGGSYEQYF.